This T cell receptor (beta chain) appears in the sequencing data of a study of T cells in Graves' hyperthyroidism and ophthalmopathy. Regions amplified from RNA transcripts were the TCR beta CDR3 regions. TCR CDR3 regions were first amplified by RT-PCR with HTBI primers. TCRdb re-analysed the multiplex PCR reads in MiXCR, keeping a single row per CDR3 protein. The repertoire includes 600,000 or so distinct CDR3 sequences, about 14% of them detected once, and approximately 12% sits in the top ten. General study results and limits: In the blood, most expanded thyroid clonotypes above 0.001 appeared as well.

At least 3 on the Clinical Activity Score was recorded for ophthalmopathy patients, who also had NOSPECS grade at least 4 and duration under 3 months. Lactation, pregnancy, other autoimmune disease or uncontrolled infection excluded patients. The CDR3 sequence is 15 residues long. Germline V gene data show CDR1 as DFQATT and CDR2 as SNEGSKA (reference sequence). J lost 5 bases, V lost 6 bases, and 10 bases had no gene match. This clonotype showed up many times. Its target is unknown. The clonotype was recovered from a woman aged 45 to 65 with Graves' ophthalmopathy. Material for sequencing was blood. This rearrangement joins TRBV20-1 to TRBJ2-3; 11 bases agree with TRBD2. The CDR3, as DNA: TGCAGTGCCAGGAACCCTACTAGCGGGGGAGATACGCAGTATTTT. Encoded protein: CSARNPTSGGDTQYF.